This is a list of T cell receptor beta chains from one sample in a study of shared clonotypes between healthy human individuals. Profiled with immunoSEQ multiplex PCR; TCRdb holds only in-frame clones, not every one. This table holds about 2 million clones, less than 95% found once. Sequencing was performed on naive CD8+ T cells sorted from blood. The receptors here all came from a man aged 18 to 30 in good health. The CDR3 runs from the conserved cysteine through the conserved F or W. D genes are given only for firm matches. Some rows mark clone size as missing; the rest say once, few, many or name a class of expanded clone.

TRBV6-5,TRBJ2-5,.,.,CASSYLDSQETQYF,TGTGCCAGCAGTTACTTAGACAGCCAAGAGACCCAGTACTTC
TRBV7-9,TRBJ1-4,.,TRBD1,CASSEGTGEDEKLFF,TGTGCCAGCAGCGAAGGGACAGGGGAGGATGAAAAACTGTTTTTT
TRBV27,TRBJ2-1,.,TRBD2,CASSFTGRAPSYNEQFF,TGTGCCAGCAGTTTCACCGGGAGGGCCCCCTCCTACAATGAGCAGTTCTTC
TRBV5-4,TRBJ2-7,.,TRBD2,CASNGEGDEQYF,TGTGCCAGCAACGGGGAGGGCGACGAGCAGTACTTC
TRBV5-1,TRBJ2-3,.,.,CASSFQGLDTQYF,TGCGCCAGCAGCTTTCAGGGGTTGGATACGCAGTATTTT
TRBV5-4,TRBJ2-7,once,.,CASSPGSSYEQYF,TGTGCCAGCAGCCCGGGGTCTTCCTACGAGCAGTACTTC
TRBV9,TRBJ2-1,.,TRBD2,CASSVAGGGRNNEQFF,TGTGCCAGCAGCGTAGCTGGGGGGGGTAGGAACAATGAGCAGTTCTTC
TRBV5-6,TRBJ2-1,.,TRBD2,CASSLGLAANEQFF,TGTGCCAGCAGCTTGGGACTAGCTGCGAATGAGCAGTTCTTC
TRBV27,TRBJ1-2,.,.,CASSLKGGGSYGYTF,TGTGCCAGCAGTTTGAAGGGGGGAGGGTCCTATGGCTACACCTTC
TRBV6-6,TRBJ2-7,.,TRBD2,CASSRTSGSYEQYF,TGTGCCAGCAGTAGGACTAGCGGGAGCTACGAGCAGTACTTC
TRBV6-6,TRBJ1-5,.,TRBD1,CASSYWGTGHQPQHF,TGTGCCAGCAGTTACTGGGGGACAGGCCATCAGCCCCAGCATTTT
TRBV2,TRBJ2-3,.,.,CASTDLLERTDTQYF,TGTGCCAGCACCGACCTACTCGAGAGAACAGATACGCAGTATTTT
TRBV27,TRBJ1-1,.,.,CASSWDPNTEAFF,TGTGCCAGCAGTTGGGATCCGAACACTGAAGCTTTCTTT
TRBV7-9,TRBJ2-5,.,TRBD2,CASTLAGQETQYF,TGTGCCAGCACCCTAGCGGGACAAGAGACCCAGTACTTC
TRBV4-1,TRBJ2-5,.,.,CASSQEVLGTDQGTQYF,TGCGCCAGCAGCCAAGAAGTACTAGGGACGGACCAGGGGACCCAGTACTTC
TRBV6-5,TRBJ2-5,.,.,CATEPVETQYF,TGTGCCACCGAGCCGGTAGAGACCCAGTACTTC
TRBV4-1,TRBJ2-7,.,.,CASSQRVGGSYEQYF,TGCGCCAGCAGCCAAAGAGTAGGGGGTTCCTACGAGCAGTACTTC
TRBV7-9,TRBJ2-3,.,.,CASSLVGTPDTQYF,TGTGCCAGCAGCTTAGTGGGGACGCCAGATACGCAGTATTTT
TRBV6-1,TRBJ2-7,.,TRBD1,CASSEGGTGNPFSYEQYF,TGTGCCAGCAGTGAAGGGGGGACAGGCAACCCCTTCTCCTACGAGCAGTACTTC
TRBV11-2,TRBJ1-1,.,.,CASSPKRVAFF,TGTGCCAGCAGCCCAAAAAGGGTGGCTTTCTTT
TRBV30,TRBJ2-7,.,.,CAWSVEDPYEQYF,TGTGCCTGGAGTGTGGAGGATCCCTACGAGCAGTACTTC
TRBV5-1,TRBJ2-7,.,.,CASSLRPSYEQYF,TGCGCCAGCAGCTTGAGACCTTCCTACGAGCAGTACTTC
TRBV6-5,TRBJ1-1,.,.,CASSYSWTVDTEAFF,TGTGCCAGCAGTTATTCCTGGACAGTGGACACTGAAGCTTTCTTT
TRBV13,TRBJ1-3,.,TRBD1,CASSLTGGRSGNTIYF,TGTGCCAGCAGCTTAACAGGGGGCCGCTCTGGAAACACCATATATTTT
TRBV7-9,TRBJ1-1,once,TRBD1,CASSDTGGDTEAFF,TGTGCCAGCAGCGATACAGGGGGGGACACTGAAGCTTTCTTT
TRBV7-6,TRBJ2-7,.,.,CASSLGGALEQYF,TGTGCCAGCAGCTTAGGGGGGGCTCTTGAGCAGTACTTC
TRBV2,TRBJ2-7,.,.,CASSEWEVNGEQYF,TGTGCCAGCAGTGAATGGGAGGTGAATGGGGAGCAGTACTTC
TRBV7-9,TRBJ2-7,.,TRBD1,CASSRTGGGEQYF,TGTGCCAGCAGCCGCACAGGGGGCGGCGAGCAGTACTTC
TRBV6-5,TRBJ2-7,.,TRBD2,CASSPGGEFYEQYF,TGTGCCAGCAGTCCGGGAGGGGAATTCTACGAGCAGTACTTC
TRBV29-1,TRBJ2-3,.,.,CSVRGSSTDTQYF,TGCAGCGTGAGGGGGAGTAGCACAGATACGCAGTATTTT
TRBV2,TRBJ1-5,.,.,CASSEALFMSNQPQHF,TGTGCCAGCAGTGAAGCTTTGTTCATGAGCAATCAGCCCCAGCATTTT
TRBV29-1,TRBJ2-1,.,.,CSVYRDLHNEQFF,TGCAGCGTCTACAGGGACCTCCACAATGAGCAGTTCTTC
TRBV14,TRBJ1-2,.,.,CASSQEEWNYGYTF,TGTGCCAGCAGCCAAGAAGAGTGGAACTATGGCTACACCTTC
TRBV4-3,TRBJ1-2,.,TRBD1,CASSPGQGYGYTF,TGCGCCAGCAGCCCGGGACAGGGATATGGCTACACCTTC
TRBV29-1,TRBJ1-2,.,TRBD1,CSVGDRVDYGYTF,TGCAGCGTTGGGGACAGGGTGGACTATGGCTACACCTTC
TRBV10-3,TRBJ2-5,.,.,CAISDDPAETQYF,TGTGCCATCAGTGATGACCCCGCGGAGACCCAGTACTTC